These 16 T cell receptor beta chains originate from one sample sequenced in a study of T cell responses to AZD1222 COVID-19 vaccine. The protocol was immunoSEQ multiplex PCR, while the TCRdb copy is restricted to in-frame clones and leaves out a portion. The table records about 160,000 clones, about nine tenths of them present only once. Sample: peripheral blood, taken on day 0 of AZD1222 vaccination. These receptors were collected from an adult in good health.

The V and J genes are TRBV28 and TRBJ1-2, with 8 bases identical to TRBD1. With 4 bases clipped from V and 6 bases from J, the junction kept 7 bases outside the gene matches. Germline V gene sequence: CDR1 MDHEN, CDR2 SYDVKM. The CDR3 covers 14 residues. In DNA form, the CDR3 reads TGTGCCAGCAGTTCTCCTCCGGGACAGGATGGCTACACCTTC. Protein sequence: CASSSPPGQDGYTF.

This clone appeared a single time. V gene TRBV6-5 combines with J gene TRBJ2-7; D gene ambiguous. Germline CDR1 is MNHEY and CDR2 is SVGAGI. There are 14 residues in the CDR3. V gave up 7 bases and J gave up 2 bases, with 15 bases separating them. CDR3 sequence: CASTSDQRAYEQYF. The CDR3, as DNA: TGTGCCAGCACTTCAGACCAGAGAGCCTACGAGCAGTACTTC.

This clone has more than one count but fewer than ten. The rearrangement links TRBV28 to TRBJ2-2, with 8 bases that match TRBD2. With V trimmed by 4 bases and J by 5 bases, 9 bases remained unmatched. The CDR3 runs 16 residues. CDR1 and CDR2 from the germline V gene are MDHEN and SYDVKM. The CDR3 reads CASSYIAGLGTGELFF. The CDR3, as DNA: TGTGCCAGCAGTTATATAGCGGGACTGGGGACCGGGGAGCTGTTTTTT.

The genes are TRBV6-5 and TRBJ1-6; D may be TRBD1 (5 bases). The CDR3 covers 14 residues. V lost 8 bases and J 7 bases, leaving 15 bases between the germline ends. CDR1 MNHEY and CDR2 SVGAGI come from the germline V gene. The CDR3 region has the DNA TGTGCCAGCGCGACACCTCGGGGCAATTCACCCCTCCACTTT. Its protein product is CASATPRGNSPLHF.

The V gene is TRBV5-1, the J gene TRBJ2-7, with D possibly matching TRBD2 (6 bases). Germline V gene sequence: CDR1 SGHRS, CDR2 YFSETQ. V shed 1 base and J shed 4 bases, with 12 bases lying between them. The CDR3 contains 14 residues. Written as DNA, the CDR3 is TGCGCCAGCAGCTTGCTTCCGGGGGTATACGAGCAGTACTTC. Translated: CASSLLPGVYEQYF.

The CDR3 here is CASSAQRTGGNTEAFF. CDR3 sequence (DNA): TGTGCCAGTAGTGCCCAGCGGACAGGGGGAAACACTGAAGCTTTCTTT. The chain has TRBV19 and TRBJ1-1, with TRBD1 identical over 10 bases. The V and J ends lost 5 bases and 2 bases, in that order; junction bases with no gene match: 8. Germline CDR1 and CDR2: LNHDA and SQIVND (reference sequence). This CDR3 region has 16 residues.

The chain couples TRBV4-2 to TRBJ2-7, with 8 nucleotides matching TRBD2. Germline CDR1 is LGHNA and CDR2 is YNFKEQ. The trim removed 0 bases at V and 0 bases at J, leaving 10 bases unmatched. The CDR3 covers 18 residues. In DNA form, the CDR3 reads TGTGCCAGCAGCCAAGATCTTGGGGCGGGGGGTAGCTCCTACGAGCAGTACTTC. This codes for CASSQDLGAGGSSYEQYF.

The chain joins TRBV2 to TRBJ2-7, with 8 bases lining up with TRBD1. Germline trimming cut 1 base from V and 3 bases from J; bases unmatched to any gene: 2. In germline, CDR1 is SNHLY, CDR2 FYNNEI. The CDR3 runs 14 residues. The CDR3 DNA reads TGTGCCAGCAGTGAAGGCGACAGGGGCTACGAGCAGTACTTC. Translation gives CASSEGDRGYEQYF.

The rearrangement links TRBV28 to TRBJ1-1; perhaps TRBD1 as D (6 bases). The CDR3 is 14 residues long. From germline, CDR1 is MDHEN and CDR2 SYDVKM. V was shortened by 6 bases and J by 4 bases, with 15 bases between the two germline ends. For the CDR3, the DNA is TGTGCCAGCAGCCTACAGGGTAGGTTCACTGAAGCTTTCTTT. It yields the protein CASSLQGRFTEAFF.

This clone appeared once. The J gene is TRBJ1-1, the V gene TRBV7-9; TRBD1 might be the D (5 bases). Trimming cost V 5 bases and J 2 bases, with 12 bases left between them. The CDR3 length is 14 residues. Per the germline V gene, CDR1 is SEHNR and CDR2 is FQNEAQ (reference sequence). CDR3 residues: CASSMGEANTEAFF. CDR3 DNA: TGTGCCAGCAGCATGGGGGAGGCAAACACTGAAGCTTTCTTT.

The genes are TRBV7-3 and TRBJ1-5; 11 positions agree with TRBD1. Germline values: CDR1 SGHTA, CDR2 FQGTGA. J lost 7 bases, V lost 3 bases, and 8 bases had no gene match. The CDR3 runs 16 residues. The CDR3 spells CASSFRTGGIRQPQHF. In DNA form, the CDR3 reads TGTGCCAGCAGCTTCCGGACAGGGGGCATCAGACAGCCCCAGCATTTT. The variable domain in full, with the rest retrieved from reference TRBV7-3 and TRBJ1-5, is GAGVSQTPSNKVTEKGKYVELRCDPISGHTALYWYRQSLGQGPEFLIYFQGTGAADDSGLPNDRFFAVRPEGSVSTLKIQRTERGDSAVYLCASSFRTGGIRQPQHFGDGTRLSIL.

V usage is TRBV7-9 and J usage is TRBJ1-1; D unresolved. CDR3 length equals 14 residues. Germline CDR1 is SEHNR and CDR2 is FQNEAQ (reference sequence). The ends were cut back, 7 bases at V and 0 bases at J, with 12 bases in the middle. CDR3 in DNA: TGTGCCAGCACCTTGGACTCGCTGAACACTGAAGCTTTCTTT. It encodes CASTLDSLNTEAFF.

The rearrangement uses TRBV6-2 or TRBV6-3 and TRBJ1-1; possibly TRBD1 for D (5 bases). V shed 2 bases and J shed 3 bases, with 22 bases lying between them. The germline V gene has CDR1 MNHEY and CDR2 SVGEGT. There are 18 residues in the CDR3. CDR3 loop: CASSYSLRGHSVDTEAFF. The CDR3 DNA sequence: TGTGCCAGCAGTTACAGTCTTCGGGGCCATTCCGTGGACACTGAAGCTTTCTTT.

The chain uses TRBV18 and TRBJ2-1, with D possibly TRBD2 on 6 matching bases. Germline CDR1 reads KGHSH; CDR2 reads LQKENI. V gave up 3 bases and J gave up 8 bases, with 14 bases separating them. This CDR3 has 14 residues. The CDR3 sequence: CASSPGGPLYEQFF. The CDR3 DNA reads TGTGCCAGCTCACCGGGGGGTCCATTGTATGAGCAGTTCTTC.

This chain uses TRBV28 with TRBJ2-7, with a weak D call TRBD2 (5 bases). Germline V gene sequence: CDR1 MDHEN, CDR2 SYDVKM. With 5 bases removed from V and 6 bases from J, the gap between germline ends came to 11 bases. CDR3 size: 12 residues. CDR3 sequence: CASSPGWFEQYF. DNA for the CDR3: TGTGCCAGCAGTCCGGGGTGGTTCGAGCAGTACTTC.

This clone has only one observation. This chain uses TRBV28 with TRBJ2-1; 7 bases fit TRBD2. Germline V gene sequence: CDR1 MDHEN, CDR2 SYDVKM. V was clipped by 4 bases and J by 6 bases; unmatched bases: 6. There are 14 residues in the CDR3. The CDR3 bases are TGTGCCAGCAGTTCCCGCCGGGAGGTCAATGAGCAGTTCTTC. Its protein is CASSSRREVNEQFF.